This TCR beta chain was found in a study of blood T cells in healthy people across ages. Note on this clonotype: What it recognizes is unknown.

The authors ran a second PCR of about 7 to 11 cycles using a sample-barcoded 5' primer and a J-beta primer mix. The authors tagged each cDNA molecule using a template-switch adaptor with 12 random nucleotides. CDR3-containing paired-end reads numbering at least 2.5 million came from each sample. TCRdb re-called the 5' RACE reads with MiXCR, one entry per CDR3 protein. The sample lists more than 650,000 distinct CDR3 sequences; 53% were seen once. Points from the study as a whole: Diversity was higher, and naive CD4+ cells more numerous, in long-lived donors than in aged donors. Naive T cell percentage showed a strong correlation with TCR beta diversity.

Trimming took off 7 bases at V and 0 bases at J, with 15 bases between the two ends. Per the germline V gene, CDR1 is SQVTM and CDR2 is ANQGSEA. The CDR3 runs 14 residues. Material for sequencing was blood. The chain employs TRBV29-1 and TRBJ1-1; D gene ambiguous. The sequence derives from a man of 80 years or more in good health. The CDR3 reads CSGSRTNLNTEAFF. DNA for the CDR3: TGCAGCGGGAGTCGGACTAATTTGAACACTGAAGCTTTCTTT.